What follows are 4 T cell receptor beta chains derived from one specimen sequenced in a study of cytomegalovirus exposure and HLA in healthy donors. Libraries were prepared by immunoSEQ multiplex PCR; TCRdb keeps only in-frame clonotypes and omits some of them. The sample consists of about 240,000 clones, more than 75% of them appearing once. The sequenced sample consisted of PBMCs. These TCRs come from a woman under 40 in good health and CMV-seropositive.

The CDR3 reads CASSFRPEGEKLFF. As DNA, the CDR3 is TGTGCCAGCAGCTTTAGACCCGAGGGTGAAAAACTGTTTTTT. The chain links TRBV7-8 to TRBJ1-4; no clear D. V was trimmed by 3 bases and J by 7 bases, leaving 12 bases between them. The CDR3 is made up of 14 amino acids. The germline CDR1 and CDR2 sequences are SGHVS and FQNEAQ.

The CDR3 DNA reads as TGTGCCAGCAGTTCCAACCTCCGAGCCCCGGGAGAGACCCAGTACTTC. Its protein product is CASSSNLRAPGETQYF. This chain uses TRBV27 with TRBJ2-5; D gene unclear. Germline V gene lookup returns CDR1 MNHEY and CDR2 SMNVEV (reference sequence). With 4 bases removed from V and 4 bases from J, the gap between germline ends came to 19 bases. CDR3 length: 16 amino acids.

The chain links TRBV6-5 to TRBJ1-1; 7 bases map to TRBD1. The germline V gene encodes CDR1 MNHEY and CDR2 SVGAGI. V lost 4 bases to trimming and J lost 5 bases; unmatched junction nucleotides: 10. The CDR3 runs 15 residues. CDR3 nucleotides: TGTGCCAGCAGTTCGTGGGGGGCAGGGGGAACTGAAGCTTTCTTT. It yields the protein CASSSWGAGGTEAFF.

The chain joins TRBV29-1 to TRBJ2-2, with 7 bases matching TRBD1. Per germline, CDR1 SQVTM and CDR2 ANQGSEA. V shed 6 bases and J 1 base; nucleotides not matched to a gene: 5. The length of the CDR3 is 14 residues. In nucleotides, the CDR3 is TGCAGCGTATTGGGACAGTTGAACACCGGGGAGCTGTTTTTT. This codes for CSVLGQLNTGELFF.